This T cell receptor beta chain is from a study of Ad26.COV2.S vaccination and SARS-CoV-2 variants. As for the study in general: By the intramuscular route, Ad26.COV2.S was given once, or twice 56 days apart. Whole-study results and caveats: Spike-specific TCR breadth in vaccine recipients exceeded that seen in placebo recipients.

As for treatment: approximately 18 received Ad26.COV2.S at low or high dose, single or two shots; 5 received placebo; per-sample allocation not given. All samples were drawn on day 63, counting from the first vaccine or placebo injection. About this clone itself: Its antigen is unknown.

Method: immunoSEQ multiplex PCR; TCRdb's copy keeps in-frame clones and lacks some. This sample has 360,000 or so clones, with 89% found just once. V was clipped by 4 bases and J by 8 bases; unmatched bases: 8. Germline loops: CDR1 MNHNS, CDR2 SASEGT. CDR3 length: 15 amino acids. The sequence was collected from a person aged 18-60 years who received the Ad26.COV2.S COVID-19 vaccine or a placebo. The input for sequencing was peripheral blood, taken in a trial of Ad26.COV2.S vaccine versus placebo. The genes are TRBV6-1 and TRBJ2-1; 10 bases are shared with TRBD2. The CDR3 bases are TGTGCCAGCAGTGGAGCGGGAGGGCGGGGCTATGAGCAGTTCTTC. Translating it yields CASSGAGGRGYEQFF.